This record looks at one T cell receptor (beta chain) sequence and its context. Its specificity is unknown. The data belong to a study of T cell responses to AZD1222 COVID-19 vaccine. Notes on the study in general: Spike-wide vaccine-associated CD4 TCRs dominated at 160-218 and 743-854. A mostly white British donor set with more females was recruited, and clonal diversity was possibly underestimated. Nearly half of unique spike-specific TCRs reportedly avoided B.1.351 and B.1.1.7 mutated regions.

Produced via immunoSEQ multiplex PCR; TCRdb's table is partial and in-frame only. The sample shows 95,000 or so clones, about 88% of them seen only once. This CDR3 region has 15 residues. Germline V CDR1 and CDR2: MGHRA, YSYEKL. V lost 4 bases, J lost 5 bases, and 15 bases lay in between. Here the sequenced sample was peripheral blood, taken on day 0 of AZD1222 vaccination. The chain links TRBV4-1 to TRBJ2-1; the D gene is possibly TRBD1 (7 bases). The sequence derives from an adult in good health. The CDR3 loop reads CASSREGGQNNEQFF. The DNA of the CDR3 is TGCGCCAGCAGCCGTGAGGGGGGACAGAACAATGAGCAGTTCTTC.